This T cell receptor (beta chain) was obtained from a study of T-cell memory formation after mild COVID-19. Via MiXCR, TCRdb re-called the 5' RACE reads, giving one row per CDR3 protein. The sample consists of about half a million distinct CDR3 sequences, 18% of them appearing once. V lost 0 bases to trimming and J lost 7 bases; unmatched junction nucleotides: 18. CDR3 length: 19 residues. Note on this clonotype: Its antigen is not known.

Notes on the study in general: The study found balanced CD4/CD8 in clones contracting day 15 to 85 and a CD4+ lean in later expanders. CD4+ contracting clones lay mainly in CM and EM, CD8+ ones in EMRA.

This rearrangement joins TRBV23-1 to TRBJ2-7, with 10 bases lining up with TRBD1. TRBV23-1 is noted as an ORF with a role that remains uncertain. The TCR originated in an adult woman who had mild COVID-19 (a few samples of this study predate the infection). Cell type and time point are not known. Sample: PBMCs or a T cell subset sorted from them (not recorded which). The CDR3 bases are TGCGCCAGCAGTCAATCGCCCAAAACCGCGGACAGGGGGAGAGGAGAGCAGTACTTC. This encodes CASSQSPKTADRGRGEQYF.